Listed below are T cell receptor beta chains from one sample, sequenced in a study of primary melanoma T cells and metastatic recurrence. TCRdb's copy holds only in-frame clones and misses some; the assay was immunoSEQ multiplex PCR. Here the sample table reports 10 clones. The source material was melanoma tumor tissue. Receptors were obtained from a human donor with melanoma. CDR3s include the opening cysteine and the closing phenylalanine or tryptophan. D genes are given only for firm matches. The size of a clone is reported for some rows only, either as once, few or many, or as a class for expanded clones.

V,D,J,size,DNA,CDR3
TRBV6-8,-,TRBJ2-4,-,TGTGCCAGCAGCCGGAACAGCGTAGCCAAAAACATTCAGTACTTC,CASSRNSVAKNIQYF
TRBV29-1,TRBD1,TRBJ2-7,-,TGCAGCGCGGGACAGGGGGCCTACGAGCAGTACTTC,CSAGQGAYEQYF
TRBV12-1,-,TRBJ2-7,-,TGTGCCAGCACCCTCGGAGAGGAGCAGGGGTACGAGCAGTACTTC,CASTLGEEQGYEQYF
TRBV19,TRBD2,TRBJ2-1,few,TGTGCCAGTAGTATACAGTCTAGCGGAGCCTACAATGAGCAGTTCTTC,CASSIQSSGAYNEQFF